A selection of T cell receptor beta chains follows, all from one sample in a study of T cell repertoires in cytomegalovirus infection. Antigens for these TCRs are unknown. TCRdb redid the calling of the reads with MiXCR, one entry per CDR3 protein. The sample includes about a million distinct CDR3 sequences, about a third of them seen just once. Specimen: cultured CD8+ T cells from PBMCs, collected from culture after CMV antigen stimulation. Every receptor here comes from a human donor in good health (CMV status not recorded). Some clones in this sample may be carry-over from other donors' samples. Both conserved end residues are part of each CDR3. D genes are given only for firm matches. The size entry is marked missing in some rows and otherwise reads once, few, many or a size class.

v_gene	j_gene	abundance	d_gene	CDR3aa	CDR3nt
TRBV6-2/TRBV6-3	TRBJ1-2	few	-	CASSYSTDIYGYTF	TGTGCCAGCAGTTACTCGACAGACATCTATGGCTACACCTTC
TRBV15	TRBJ2-3	-	TRBD1	CATSGVGDRGPDTQYF	TGTGCCACCAGCGGCGTAGGGGACAGGGGACCAGATACGCAGTATTTT
TRBV19	TRBJ2-3	few	TRBD1	CASTPGGQAVADTQYF	TGTGCCAGTACCCCAGGGGGACAGGCGGTGGCAGATACGCAGTATTTT
TRBV6-6	TRBJ2-4	few	-	CASISPPDKDIQYF	TGTGCCAGCATTTCCCCGCCGGACAAGGACATTCAGTACTTC
TRBV12-3/TRBV12-4	TRBJ1-3	many	-	CASNSGGNTIYF	TGTGCCAGCAACTCAGGTGGAAACACCATATATTTT
TRBV27	TRBJ2-5	-	-	CASSRSRGGTETQYF	TGTGCCAGCAGTCGCTCGAGGGGCGGAACGGAGACCCAGTACTTC
TRBV6-5	TRBJ2-2	-	-	CASSYSPFEGKAANTGELFF	TGTGCCAGCAGTTACTCACCTTTTGAGGGGAAAGCAGCGAACACCGGGGAGCTGTTTTTT
TRBV7-9	TRBJ2-4	few	TRBD2	CASSPGLAGILNIQYF	TGTGCCAGCAGCCCTGGACTAGCGGGGATCCTAAACATTCAGTACTTC
TRBV7-3	TRBJ2-3	medium-sized	TRBD2	CASRKTSGEWDTQYF	TGTGCCAGCAGGAAAACTAGCGGGGAGTGGGATACGCAGTATTTT
TRBV20-1	TRBJ2-7	-	TRBD2	CSASTSGSTYEQYF	TGCAGTGCTAGTACTAGCGGGAGTACCTACGAGCAGTACTTC
TRBV19	TRBJ1-1	few	-	CASSMKGRKNTEAFF	TGTGCCAGTAGTATGAAGGGCAGAAAAAACACTGAAGCTTTCTTT
TRBV6-6	TRBJ1-1	few	-	CASSDRPGHQPSRAFF	TGTGCCAGCAGTGATCGACCGGGACACCAACCATCGAGAGCTTTCTTT
TRBV27	TRBJ2-7	-	-	CASTDNRYEQYF	TGTGCCAGCACAGACAACAGGTACGAGCAGTACTTC
TRBV27	TRBJ1-1	few	TRBD1	CASNRIRGQHTEAFF	TGTGCCAGCAATAGAATCCGGGGACAGCACACTGAAGCTTTCTTT
TRBV6-2/TRBV6-3	TRBJ1-5	-	-	CASSQWDQPQHF	TGTGCCAGCAGTCAGTGGGATCAGCCCCAGCATTTT
TRBV7-4	TRBJ2-5	-	TRBD2	CASSSRLARQAGTQYF	TGTGCCAGCAGCTCCCGACTAGCGAGGCAGGCAGGGACCCAGTACTTC
TRBV28	TRBJ2-2	few	TRBD1	CASRKRTGEHGELFF	TGTGCCAGCAGAAAAAGGACAGGGGAACACGGGGAGCTGTTTTTT
TRBV7-2	TRBJ1-2	many	-	CASSLSGFAGLNYGYTF	TGTGCCAGCAGCCTATCTGGGTTCGCAGGCCTTAACTATGGCTACACCTTC
TRBV15	TRBJ2-3	once	TRBD1	CATSTRQGAYADTQYF	TGTGCCACCAGCACGCGACAGGGGGCTTATGCAGATACGCAGTATTTT
TRBV27	TRBJ2-1	few	-	CASSGDGAYNEQFF	TGTGCCAGCAGTGGGGACGGCGCCTACAATGAGCAGTTCTTC
TRBV27	TRBJ2-5	-	TRBD1	CASSSRDRAWETQYF	TGTGCCAGCAGTTCCAGGGACAGGGCCTGGGAGACCCAGTACTTC
TRBV5-1	TRBJ2-1	-	TRBD2	CASSFEAGGSNEQFF	TGCGCCAGCAGCTTCGAAGCGGGGGGTTCCAATGAGCAGTTCTTC
TRBV6-5	TRBJ2-1	-	TRBD1	CASSYSPGTVKGYNEQFF	TGTGCCAGCAGTTACTCCCCTGGGACAGTCAAGGGGTACAATGAGCAGTTCTTC
TRBV20-1	TRBJ2-1	-	TRBD2	CSAYPLGGGDNEQFF	TGTAGTGCCTACCCTTTGGGCGGGGGGGACAATGAGCAGTTCTTC
TRBV19	TRBJ1-6	few	-	CASSRDTFDDSPLHF	TGTGCCAGTAGCAGGGACACATTCGATGATTCACCCCTCCACTTT
TRBV4-1	TRBJ2-1	-	TRBD2	CASSQSGGSGNEQFF	TGCGCCAGCAGCCAAAGCGGGGGGTCGGGAAATGAGCAGTTCTTC
TRBV7-9	TRBJ2-3	-	TRBD2	CASRLAGGKTDTQYF	TGTGCCAGCCGACTAGCGGGGGGTAAAACAGATACGCAGTATTTT
TRBV12-3/TRBV12-4	TRBJ1-1	-	TRBD1	CASSLMMDRGGNTEAFF	TGTGCCAGCAGTTTAATGATGGACAGGGGCGGGAACACTGAAGCTTTCTTT
TRBV2	TRBJ2-1	-	-	CASSSIVHIRSYNEQFF	TGTGCCAGCAGTTCCATTGTTCACATTCGCTCCTACAATGAGCAGTTCTTC
TRBV6-1	TRBJ2-1	-	-	CATPWGDNEQFF	TGTGCCACCCCATGGGGGGACAATGAGCAGTTCTTC
TRBV20-1	TRBJ1-1	-	TRBD1	CSASRGQGILNTEAFF	TGCAGTGCTAGTCGGGGACAGGGGATACTGAACACTGAAGCTTTCTTT
TRBV15	TRBJ2-3	-	TRBD2	CATSSLTSGGAVDTQYF	TGTGCCACCAGCTCCCTGACTAGCGGGGGGGCAGTAGATACGCAGTATTTT
TRBV7-9	TRBJ2-7	few	TRBD1	CASSTLKGTDYEQYF	TGTGCCAGCAGCACCCTTAAAGGGACAGACTACGAGCAGTACTTC
TRBV4-1	TRBJ2-3	-	-	CASSQVLVGTSQSADTQYF	TGCGCCAGCAGCCAAGTCTTGGTAGGAACTAGTCAGAGTGCAGATACGCAGTATTTT
TRBV19	TRBJ2-1	-	TRBD1	CASSIMGQGVNEQFF	TGTGCCAGTAGTATTATGGGACAGGGGGTAAATGAGCAGTTCTTC
TRBV7-7	TRBJ2-7	-	-	CASSLEINYEQYF	TGTGCTAGCAGCCTGGAGATTAACTACGAGCAGTACTTC
TRBV19	TRBJ2-2	-	TRBD1	CASSIDGTATGELFF	TGTGCCAGTAGTATAGATGGGACAGCCACCGGGGAGCTGTTTTTT
TRBV19	TRBJ1-1	-	-	CASSNGTRWKDTEAFF	TGTGCCAGTAGTAACGGGACCAGGTGGAAGGACACTGAAGCTTTCTTT
TRBV27	TRBJ2-4	-	-	CASGKGGAKNIQYF	TGTGCCAGCGGGAAGGGGGGAGCCAAAAACATTCAGTACTTC
TRBV7-2	TRBJ2-7	many	TRBD2	CASSLRWAGDYEQYF	TGTGCCAGCAGCCTTAGGTGGGCGGGGGACTACGAGCAGTACTTC
TRBV19	TRBJ1-1	-	-	CASMAGVSGAFF	TGTGCCAGTATGGCAGGGGTCTCGGGGGCTTTCTTT
TRBV6-5	TRBJ2-3	-	TRBD2	CASTREGFSSTDTQYF	TGTGCCAGCACTAGGGAGGGATTCTCTAGCACAGATACGCAGTATTTT
TRBV4-3	TRBJ2-2	-	TRBD2	CASSQVLLAGGPSTGELFF	TGCGCCAGCAGCCAAGTTTTACTAGCGGGGGGGCCGAGCACCGGGGAGCTGTTTTTT
TRBV7-2	TRBJ1-2	-	-	CASSTYRAESVNYGYTF	TGTGCCAGCAGCACCTACAGGGCGGAATCTGTCAACTATGGCTACACCTTC
TRBV12-3/TRBV12-4	TRBJ1-5	-	-	CANSLGQLNQPQHF	TGTGCCAACAGTTTAGGACAGCTCAATCAGCCCCAGCATTTT
TRBV19	TRBJ1-1	few	-	CARNPRGWTEAFF	TGTGCCAGGAATCCAAGGGGGTGGACTGAAGCTTTCTTT
TRBV5-4	TRBJ2-1	-	TRBD1	CASSLEGVRGHEQFF	TGTGCCAGCAGCTTGGAAGGGGTGAGGGGGCATGAGCAGTTCTTC
TRBV6-1	TRBJ2-4	-	TRBD1	CASIRPGGESKNIQYF	TGTGCCAGCATTAGACCAGGGGGCGAGTCCAAAAACATTCAGTACTTC
TRBV6-5	TRBJ2-7	few	TRBD1	CASSYLQGTPYEQYF	TGTGCCAGCAGTTATCTACAGGGGACACCCTACGAGCAGTACTTC
TRBV7-8	TRBJ2-1	few	-	CASSPGSRGNEQFF	TGTGCCAGCAGCCCGGGGAGCAGGGGCAATGAGCAGTTCTTC
TRBV29-1	TRBJ1-1	-	-	CSVKHGDTEAFF	TGCAGCGTGAAACATGGGGACACTGAAGCTTTCTTT
TRBV28	TRBJ2-1	many	-	CASSSRNNEQFF	TGTGCCAGCAGTTCCAGGAACAATGAGCAGTTCTTC
TRBV4-2	TRBJ1-3	-	TRBD1	CASSQVVDRGSAGNTIYF	TGTGCCAGCAGCCAAGTGGTTGACAGGGGATCGGCTGGAAACACCATATATTTT
TRBV4-3	TRBJ2-1	-	-	CASSQGTRNEQFF	TGCGCCAGCAGCCAAGGGACCCGCAATGAGCAGTTCTTC
TRBV28	TRBJ2-5	-	-	CASSFPGWETQYF	TGTGCCAGCAGTTTCCCCGGTTGGGAGACCCAGTACTTC